This T cell receptor beta chain is from a study of PD-L1 blockade in urothelial cancer (dated by TCRdb to 2016 to 2017). Regarding the research as a whole: Therapy was started in 2014 for all patients, and atezolizumab 1,200 mg was administered intravenously every 3 weeks. About 85% of the roughly 29 patients were males with bladder-origin urothelial cancer, and about 60% of the roughly 30 reported a prior smoking history. An ECOG performance status of 0 or 1 was recorded for the patients, and 0 to 3 prior chemotherapy regimens had been received by the patients. Blood samples were analyzed at 3 weeks after treatment start (second dose) and at 6 weeks after treatment start. Blood samples gave median yields of approximately 130,000 T cells and over 80,000 unique TCRs, along with a median clonality of approximately 0.08. Somatic, immune and clinical correlates of response to PD-L1 blockade with atezolizumab in urothelial cancer were the focus of an exploratory multi-omic analysis. Pretreatment tumor samples and matched peripheral blood, collected serially before and after atezolizumab treatment, underwent TCR sequencing. Durable clinical benefit was defined as a progression-free survival longer than 6 months, and TCR features were additionally tested against progression-free survival and overall survival. In the same patients, pretreatment tumors underwent whole exome sequencing and RNA sequencing in addition to TCR sequencing. Eight to ten patients achieved durable clinical benefit and 15 to 20 did not. Approximately 30 patients had pretreatment blood TCR-seq, some 25 had at least one posttreatment blood collection, and some 25 had tumor TCR-seq. Findings and caveats that apply to the study as a whole: Because the sample size was small (n ≈ 30) and many exploratory analyses were performed, the results are intended to be hypothesis-generating. A pretreatment peripheral blood TCR clonality below the median was linked to improved progression-free and overall survival. Patients with durable benefit showed greater expansion of tumor-associated TCR clones in peripheral blood 3 weeks after starting treatment (n of about 22, p = 0.022).

Note on this clone: Its antigen remains undetermined. No qualities accompany the bases; no much larger clone lies one base away.

A cohort of about 30 patients with locally advanced or metastatic urothelial carcinoma, treated at Memorial Sloan Kettering on a trial protocol, was included. Peripheral blood mononuclear cells were collected pretreatment and during treatment, at between 1 and 8 total time points per patient. The Qiagen DNeasy Blood extraction kit was used to purify genomic DNA from total PBMCs and from tumor samples. PBMCs were collected pretreatment and during treatment and were isolated and stored as previously described. Trimming removed 2 bases from V and 8 bases from J, leaving 16 bases between the germline ends. CDR1 SQVTM and CDR2 ANQGSEA are derived from the germline V gene. The CDR3 numbers 14 residues from cysteine through phenylalanine. Only the CDR3 DNA is retained, 42 bases long and in frame from the first base. To estimate absolute template abundance from read counts, synthetic TCR analog templates were spiked into each PCR. The immunoSEQ assay used bias-controlled V and J gene primers to amplify TCRbeta CDR3 regions from genomic DNA. Rearranged TCRbeta segments were sequenced at approximately 20X coverage. The published analysis was carried out like this. Clustering was used to correct sequencing errors, and CDR3s were annotated against IMGT to assign V, D and J genes. Only productive TCRbeta rearrangements were used in downstream analyses, excluding out-of-frame or stop-codon sequences. Clonality was calculated as one minus the Shannon entropy normalized by the log of the number of unique productive sequences. Fisher's exact test with Benjamini-Hochberg correction, using a cutoff of adjusted p below 0.01, was how clones that differed between time points or between blood and tumor were identified. TCRdb mirrors the immuneACCESS table, restricted to in-frame sequences. Some clones are absent from its copies; in checked studies, under half trace to an unresolved V gene, and the reason for the others is unknown. That table furnishes V, J and clone size, whereas the DNA furnished D and trimming. The sample yields 37,000 or so clones; 82% were counted once. Around 18% of the sample goes to the ten largest clones.

Recombination linked TRBV29-1 to TRBJ2-1, with the D gene call left open. This sequence was found in a man in his 60s with urothelial cancer. The starting material was PBMCs, obtained around atezolizumab (anti-PD-L1) treatment. The DNA sequence is given as TGCAGCGTTGAACCCCAGCGTCTTTACCATGAGCAGTTCTTC. Its protein product is CSVEPQRLYHEQFF.